Each of the 8 T cell receptor beta chains below was sequenced from the same sample in a study of blood T cell repertoires in COVID-19. Only in-frame clones appear in the TCRdb table, and some are missing; sequencing was by immunoSEQ multiplex PCR. Of approximately 65,000 clones listed, around 83% are singletons. Sequencing was done on a sample of peripheral blood. These receptors were taken from a man aged 50 to 59 with acute or convalescent COVID-19.

This chain joins TRBV28 and TRBJ1-4; D possibly corresponds to TRBD1 (5 bases). Per germline, CDR1 MDHEN and CDR2 SYDVKM. The CDR3 sequence is 15 residues long. V dropped 4 bases and J dropped 8 bases, with 17 bases sitting between them. This chain's CDR3 is CASSSPGRRREKLFF. CDR3 nucleotides: TGTGCCAGCAGTTCCCCAGGGAGGAGGAGGGAAAAACTGTTTTTT.

The rearrangement links TRBV21-1 to TRBJ2-1; the table's D call of TRBD2 was not tested on the DNA. TRBV21-1 corresponds to a pseudogene. This CDR3 has 22 residues. The CDR3 region is CASRVCQQARTSPLGSYNEQFF. DNA for the CDR3: TGTGCCAGCAGGGTCTGCCAGCAAGCCCGGACTAGCCCTTTAGGCTCCTACAATGAGCAGTTCTTC.

This clone was recorded only once. The CDR3 DNA reads TGTGCCAGCAGCCCCAGGTTATGGGTGGATCAGCCCCAGCATTTT. It specifies CASSPRLWVDQPQHF. This sequence joins TRBV7-4 and TRBJ1-5; no clear D gene. Germline values: CDR1 SGHVT, CDR2 SQSDAQ. Deletions cut 5 bases from V and 5 bases from J, with 16 bases between. This CDR3 comprises 15 residues.

The chain carries TRBV5-4 and TRBJ1-2; D gene unclear. Trimming pared 6 bases from V and 0 bases from J, leaving 21 bases between. This CDR3 has 17 amino acids. Germline CDR1 is SGHNT and CDR2 is YYREEE (reference sequence). Written as DNA, the CDR3 is TGTGCCAGCACGATCCAGACCTTGTTAACAGCTAACTATGGCTACACCTTC. Its translation is CASTIQTLLTANYGYTF.

This chain connects TRBV6-5 to TRBJ2-5, with D possibly matching TRBD2 (5 bases). Trimming took off 8 bases at V and 4 bases at J, with 8 bases between the two ends. Germline CDR1 and CDR2: MNHEY and SVGAGI. The CDR3 has 11 residues. The CDR3 nucleotides read TGTGCCAGCGGGAGAAGAGAGACCCAGTACTTC. Translated: CASGRRETQYF.

The chain has TRBV19 and TRBJ1-1; D unresolved. V lost 5 bases and J lost 1, with 8 bases in between. The germline gives CDR1 LNHDA, CDR2 SQIVND (reference sequence). The CDR3 has 13 amino acids. The CDR3 DNA is TGTGCCAGTAGTGCAACAACGAACACTGAAGCTTTCTTT. Translating it yields CASSATTNTEAFF.

This clone showed up just once. CDR3 nucleotides: TGTGCCAGCAGCCAAGGCGGGGGTTTGGGGGCCTACGAGCAGTACTTC. This codes for CASSQGGGLGAYEQYF. The V call is TRBV3-1 (or the pseudogene TRBV3-2), the J call TRBJ2-7; 7 bases are a match to TRBD2. This CDR3 contains 16 residues. Germline loops: CDR1 LGHDT, CDR2 YNNKEL (reference sequence). V lost 1 base and J lost 2; bases outside the gene matches: 8.

The rearrangement links TRBV9 to TRBJ2-5; 9 positions match TRBD2. J gave up 3 bases and V 3 bases, and 9 bases lay outside the gene matches. The CDR3 runs to 16 residues. Germline assignment: CDR1 SGDLS and CDR2 YYNGEE. The CDR3 loop reads CASSGLAGVVEETQYF. CDR3 sequence (DNA): TGTGCCAGCAGCGGATTAGCGGGAGTGGTAGAAGAGACCCAGTACTTC.